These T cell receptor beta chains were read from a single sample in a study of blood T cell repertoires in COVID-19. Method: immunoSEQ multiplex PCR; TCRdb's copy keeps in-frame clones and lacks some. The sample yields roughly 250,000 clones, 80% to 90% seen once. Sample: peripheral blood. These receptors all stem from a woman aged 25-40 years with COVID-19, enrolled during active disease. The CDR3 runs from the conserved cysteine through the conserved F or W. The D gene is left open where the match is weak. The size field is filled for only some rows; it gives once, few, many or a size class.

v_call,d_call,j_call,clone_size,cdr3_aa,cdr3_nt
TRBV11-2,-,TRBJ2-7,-,CASSLGGGGYEQYF,TGTGCCAGCAGCTTAGGGGGAGGGGGCTACGAGCAGTACTTC
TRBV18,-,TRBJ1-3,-,CASSPVSGVYAGNTIYF,TGTGCCAGCTCACCAGTCTCAGGGGTCTACGCCGGAAACACCATATATTTT
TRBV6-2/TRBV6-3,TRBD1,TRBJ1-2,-,CASSLGQVRANYGYTF,TGTGCCAGCAGCCTGGGACAGGTCAGAGCTAACTATGGCTACACCTTC
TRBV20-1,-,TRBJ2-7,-,CSARDNVRGYF,TGCAGTGCTAGAGATAACGTTCGCGGGTACTTC
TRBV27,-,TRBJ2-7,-,CASTFTYEQYF,TGTGCCAGCACCTTTACCTACGAGCAGTACTTC
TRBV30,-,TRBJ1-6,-,CAWSVLFPNSPLHF,TGTGCCTGGAGTGTACTTTTTCCAAATTCACCCCTCCACTTT
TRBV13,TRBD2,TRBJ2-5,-,CASSFGSSSGGQETQYF,TGTGCCAGCAGCTTCGGTTCGTCTAGCGGGGGCCAAGAGACCCAGTACTTC
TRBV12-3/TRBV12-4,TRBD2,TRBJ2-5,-,CASSPSSGTQYF,TGTGCCAGCAGCCCATCTAGCGGGACCCAGTACTTC
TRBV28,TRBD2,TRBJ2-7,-,CASSGTSGGPTFSYEQYF,TGTGCCAGCAGCGGGACTAGCGGGGGGCCAACCTTCTCCTACGAGCAGTACTTC
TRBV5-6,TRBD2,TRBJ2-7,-,CASSLARTSGYEQYF,TGTGCCAGCAGCTTGGCCCGGACTAGCGGTTACGAGCAGTACTTC
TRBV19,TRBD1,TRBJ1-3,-,CASTTGGNSGNTIYF,TGTGCCAGTACCACAGGGGGAAACTCTGGAAACACCATATATTTT
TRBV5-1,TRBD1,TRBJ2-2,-,CASSSTGQGTWGELFF,TGCGCCAGCAGCTCTACCGGACAGGGGACTTGGGGGGAGCTGTTTTTT
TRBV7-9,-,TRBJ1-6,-,CASSGPKRTGDNSPLHF,TGTGCCAGCAGCGGGCCGAAGCGGACGGGCGATAATTCACCCCTCCACTTT
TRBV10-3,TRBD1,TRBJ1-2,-,CAISESWTGSNGYTF,TGTGCCATCAGTGAGTCATGGACAGGATCGAATGGCTACACCTTC
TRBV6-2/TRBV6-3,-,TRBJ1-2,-,CASSNIPGGGEDYGYTF,TGTGCCAGCAGTAATATTCCAGGAGGTGGGGAAGACTATGGCTACACCTTC
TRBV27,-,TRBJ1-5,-,CASSFLEGQPQHF,TGTGCCAGCAGTTTCCTGGAGGGTCAGCCCCAGCATTTT
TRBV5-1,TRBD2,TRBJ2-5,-,CASSLMSSGEQETQYF,TGCGCCAGCAGCTTGATGTCTAGCGGGGAACAAGAGACCCAGTACTTC
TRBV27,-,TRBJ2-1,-,CASRAQTTFTNEQFF,TGTGCCAGCAGGGCCCAAACTACCTTTACCAATGAGCAGTTCTTC
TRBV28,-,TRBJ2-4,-,CASSIGVAALAKNIQYF,TGTGCCAGCAGTATCGGTGTAGCAGCTTTAGCCAAAAACATTCAGTACTTC
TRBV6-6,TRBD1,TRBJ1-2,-,CATLGTGYYGYTF,TGTGCCACCCTCGGGACAGGATACTATGGCTACACCTTC
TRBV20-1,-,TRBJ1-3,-,CSASPNDRSAIYF,TGCAGTGCTAGTCCCAATGACAGGTCCGCCATATATTTT
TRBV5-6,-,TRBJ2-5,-,CASSLYPGETQYF,TGTGCCAGCAGCTTGTATCCGGGAGAGACCCAGTACTTC
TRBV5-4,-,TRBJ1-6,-,CASSLAKVGRVSSPLHF,TGTGCCAGCAGCTTGGCCAAAGTCGGCAGGGTGAGTTCACCCCTCCACTTT
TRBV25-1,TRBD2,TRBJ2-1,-,CASSGGQRGGREQFF,TGTGCCAGCAGTGGCGGCCAGCGGGGGGGCCGTGAGCAGTTCTTC
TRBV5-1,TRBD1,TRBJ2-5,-,CASRTDRGVQETQYF,TGCGCCAGCCGTACCGACAGGGGTGTTCAAGAGACCCAGTACTTC
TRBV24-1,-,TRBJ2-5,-,CATSDLIKKETQYF,TGTGCCACCAGTGATTTGATCAAAAAAGAGACCCAGTACTTC
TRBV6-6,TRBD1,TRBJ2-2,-,CASSANRGFTGELFF,TGTGCCAGCAGTGCCAACAGGGGCTTCACCGGGGAGCTGTTTTTT
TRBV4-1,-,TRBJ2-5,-,CASTPFPDIFQETQYF,TGCGCCAGCACACCGTTCCCCGACATTTTCCAAGAGACCCAGTACTTC
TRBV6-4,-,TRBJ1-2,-,CASSPQGTANYGYTF,TGTGCCAGCAGTCCGCAGGGGACCGCTAACTATGGCTACACCTTC
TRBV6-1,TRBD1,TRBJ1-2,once,CASSDLTGNYGYTF,TGTGCCAGCAGTGATTTGACAGGGAACTATGGCTACACCTTC
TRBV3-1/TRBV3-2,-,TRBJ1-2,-,CASSQDEGGIWYGYTF,TGTGCCAGCAGCCAAGATGAGGGGGGGATTTGGTATGGCTACACCTTC
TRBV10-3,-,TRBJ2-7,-,CAISLTGQTSYEQYF,TGTGCCATCAGTCTTACAGGACAGACCTCCTACGAGCAGTACTTC
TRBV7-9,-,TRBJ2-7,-,CASSLDRDHYEQYF,TGTGCCAGCAGCTTAGACAGGGATCACTACGAGCAGTACTTC
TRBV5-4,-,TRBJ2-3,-,CASSLGASSTDTQYF,TGTGCCAGCAGCTTGGGGGCGTCGAGCACAGATACGCAGTATTTT
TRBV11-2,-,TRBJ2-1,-,CASSSSGGGALWNEQFF,TGTGCCAGCAGCTCCTCTGGTGGGGGGGCCCTTTGGAATGAGCAGTTCTTC
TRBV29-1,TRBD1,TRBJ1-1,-,CSVWTGRGNTEAFF,TGCAGCGTTTGGACAGGGCGGGGGAACACTGAAGCTTTCTTT
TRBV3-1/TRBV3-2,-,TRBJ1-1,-,CASSTSGRRLDTEAFF,TGTGCCAGCAGCACCTCGGGAAGAAGGTTGGACACTGAAGCTTTCTTT
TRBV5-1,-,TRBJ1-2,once,CASKKRDNDNYGYTF,TGCGCCAGCAAAAAAAGGGACAACGATAACTATGGCTACACCTTC
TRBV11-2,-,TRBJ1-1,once,CASSLAGNTEAFF,TGTGCCAGCAGCTTGGCAGGGAACACTGAAGCTTTCTTT
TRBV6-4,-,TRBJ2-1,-,CASSPGSVANEQFF,TGTGCCAGCAGCCCCGGGTCCGTTGCAAATGAGCAGTTCTTC
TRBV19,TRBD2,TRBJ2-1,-,CASSTFLAGAYNEQFF,TGTGCCAGTAGCACATTTCTAGCGGGGGCGTACAATGAGCAGTTCTTC
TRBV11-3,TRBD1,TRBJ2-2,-,CASSSQGAGELFF,TGTGCCAGCTCCTCCCAGGGGGCCGGGGAGCTGTTTTTT
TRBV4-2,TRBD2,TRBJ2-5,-,CASSQELAGGRETQYF,TGTGCCAGCAGCCAGGAACTAGCGGGGGGAAGAGAGACCCAGTACTTC
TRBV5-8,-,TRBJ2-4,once,CASSLSLDRTYMYF,TGTGCCAGCAGCTTGAGTCTCGACAGGACTTACATGTACTTC
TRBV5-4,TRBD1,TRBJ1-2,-,CASSLDGQGFFGGYTF,TGTGCCAGCAGCTTGGATGGACAGGGGTTTTTCGGTGGCTACACCTTC
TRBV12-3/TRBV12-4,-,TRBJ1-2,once,CASSWAGYGYTF,TGTGCCAGCAGTTGGGCGGGGTATGGCTACACCTTC
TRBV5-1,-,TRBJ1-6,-,CASSLVGGSNSPLHF,TGCGCCAGCAGCTTGGTGGGGGGAAGTAATTCACCCCTCCACTTT
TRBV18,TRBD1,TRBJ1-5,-,CASSRQGQPNQPQHF,TGTGCCAGCTCCCGCCAGGGACAGCCCAATCAGCCCCAGCATTTT
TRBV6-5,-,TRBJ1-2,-,CAVSGDSNYGYTF,TGTGCTGTTTCGGGGGACTCAAACTATGGCTACACCTTC
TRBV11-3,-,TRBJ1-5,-,CASSPEGRGNQPQHF,TGTGCCAGCAGCCCAGAGGGCAGGGGAAATCAGCCCCAGCATTTT
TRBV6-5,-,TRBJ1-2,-,CASSAQARGGYTF,TGTGCCAGTTCAGCTCAAGCCCGGGGGGGCTACACCTTC
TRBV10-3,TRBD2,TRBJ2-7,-,CAISGGSGDPYEQYF,TGTGCCATCAGTGGGGGTAGCGGGGATCCCTACGAGCAGTACTTC
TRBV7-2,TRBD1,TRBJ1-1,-,CASSLVGTGQEAFF,TGTGCCAGCAGCTTAGTGGGGACAGGGCAAGAAGCTTTCTTT
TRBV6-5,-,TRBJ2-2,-,CASSYQGPGTGELFF,TGTGCCAGCAGTTACCAGGGGCCCGGCACCGGGGAGCTGTTTTTT